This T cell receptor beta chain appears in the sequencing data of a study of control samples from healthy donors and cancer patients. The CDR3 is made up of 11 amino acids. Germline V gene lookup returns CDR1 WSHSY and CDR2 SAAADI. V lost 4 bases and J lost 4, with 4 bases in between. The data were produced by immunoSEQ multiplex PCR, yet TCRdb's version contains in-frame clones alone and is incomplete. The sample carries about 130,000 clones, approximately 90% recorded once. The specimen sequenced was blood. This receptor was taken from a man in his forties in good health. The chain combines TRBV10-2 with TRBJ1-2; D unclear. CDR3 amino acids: CASSGLYGYTF. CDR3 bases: TGCGCCAGCAGTGGTCTCTATGGCTACACCTTC.